A single TCR beta chain is shown here with its context. Its antigen is currently unknown. These data originate in a study of B cell selection in AIRE deficiency. Findings of the study overall: Of more than 3,000 shared Treg TCRbeta sequences, 30% to 35% were healthy-only, approximately 9.7% patient-only. Shared Treg sequences were biased toward short CDR3s with few non-templated nucleotide insertions.

Clones were read by immunoSEQ multiplex PCR, and TCRdb kept only the in-frame ones, dropping some. This repertoire shows 20,000 to 30,000 clones, 95% to 98% found once; its top ten account for approximately 0.21%. Conventional CD4 T cells were sorted as CD4+CD127+ cells. Control samples were from healthy, unrelated donors. CDR1 LNHDA and CDR2 SQIVND come from the germline V gene (reference sequence). The CDR3 runs 15 residues. Trimming cost V 3 bases and J 6 bases, with 14 bases left between them. This TCR was recovered from a human donor in good health. This chain connects TRBV19 to TRBJ2-2; no reliable D call. What was sequenced was CD4+CD127+ conventional T cells sorted from PBMCs. This chain's CDR3 is CASSISINLPGELFF. DNA of the CDR3: TGTGCCAGTAGTATCAGCATCAACCTTCCCGGGGAGCTGTTTTTT.